This T cell receptor beta chain was sequenced for a study of T cell responses to AZD1222 COVID-19 vaccine (TCRdb year 2021). Some background on the complete study: A total of around 240 trial participants underwent TCR sequencing, of whom approximately 210 received two doses of AZD1222 and 26 received two doses of the MenACWY control vaccine. Trial participants were enrolled into age subgroups of 18-55, 56-69 and 70-plus years, which contained approximately 150, 28 and 58 TCR-sequenced participants, respectively.

In light of the paper, this sample's time point label describes: about 28 days (+/-7) after the second vaccine dose. AZD1222 recipients whose second dose came at about 4 weeks and those whose second dose came at about 12 weeks were combined into one group, since spike-specific TCR depth and breadth did not differ between the two schedules. Vaccinee samples came from UK trials COV001 and COV002, including a single-blind randomized controlled phase 2/3 trial of AZD1222 (ChAdOx1 nCoV-19) in healthy adults. For TCRbeta chain sequencing, PBMC samples from trial participants were taken at day 0 and at day 28 after the second dose. The CDR3 goes from the cysteine to the phenylalanine over 15 residues. Only the CDR3 region is kept as DNA, spanning 45 bases read in frame from base 1. From a lookup of the germline V gene (reference sequence), CDR1 and CDR2 are SGHNT and YYREEE. V sheds 6 bases and J sheds 2 bases, leaving 17 bases between their ends.

The full study reports these points: The 56-69-year group was small, and its depth increase did not reach significance, likely because of low power. Reportedly, almost half of the unique spike-specific TCRs recognized epitopes lying outside the regions that are mutated in the B.1.351 and B.1.1.7 variants. After two AZD1222 doses, both the breadth and the depth of spike-specific TCRs were significantly higher than at day 0 and than in MenACWY recipients. Participants were mostly white British, with more females than males. The authors suggested clonal diversity may have been underestimated. Because no day 14 peak-response samples were available, the repertoires could be characterized only after the peak T cell response. Only a handful of AZD1222 recipients were SARS-CoV-2 seropositive at baseline, limiting conclusions about previously exposed vaccinees. The vaccine-associated CD4 TCRs covered the entire spike protein, and the dominant responses fell in regions 160-218 and 743-854.

Remarks on this clone: The antigen it recognizes is unknown. Base-call qualities are not available, and no considerably larger clone is one nucleotide away.

The CDR3 regions of human TCRbeta chains were analyzed by immunosequencing. As for the original processing: TCRs in the repertoires were compared against a reference library of SARS-CoV-2-specific TCRs that had been generated with the MIRA antigen-specificity platform. Breadth meant the fraction of unique TCRs that were SARS-CoV-2-associated, whereas depth meant the fraction of total T cells that were SARS-CoV-2-associated. Using the MIRA data, each spike-specific TCR was assigned both to the spike region to which the TCR was reactive and to a CD4 or CD8 class. Log10-transformed breadth and depth values were compared by one-way ANOVA with Sidak's multiple comparisons tests. As stored in TCRdb, this immuneACCESS dataset retains in-frame rearrangements with V and J assigned. A fraction of the clones does not appear; measured against another copy, unresolved V genes explain less than half of the discrepancy, and the remainder lacks a known reason. V and J calls and clone size are given by that table; D and trimming were obtained from the DNA. The sample table holds 150,000 to 200,000 clones, of which roughly 94% were seen once. The top ten hold under 1.5% of the sample.

The clonotype comes from an adult who received the AZD1222 COVID-19 vaccine. The V and J genes are TRBV5-4 and TRBJ1-2, with a weak D call of TRBD1 (5 bases match). The sample was peripheral blood, taken 28 days after the second AZD1222 dose. The DNA is as follows: TGTGCCAGCATACCGGACCGGGACGGAAACTATGGCTACACCTTC. It is translated as CASIPDRDGNYGYTF. Outside the CDR3, residues come from the reference TRBV5-4 and TRBJ1-2 proteins, so the full variable domain is: ETGVTQSPTHLIKTRGQQVTLRCSSQSGHNTVSWYQQALGQGPQFIFQYYREEENGRGNFPPRFSGLQFPNYSSELNVNALELDDSALYLCASIPDRDGNYGYTFGSGTRLTVV.